This entry features one TCR beta chain sequence. Antigen unknown. The data stem from a study of graft-versus-host responses after intestinal transplantation. About the research overall: Recipients had transplants, and these were multivisceral, liver-intestinal, or isolated intestinal. Every recipient had anti-thymocyte globulin induction and about three years of tacrolimus plus steroids.

CDR3 length equals 15 residues. Germline V gene data show CDR1 as SEHNR and CDR2 as FQNEAQ (reference sequence). V lost 2 bases and J lost 4, with 14 bases in between. Repertoires were generated with immunoSEQ multiplex PCR, while TCRdb's copy carries only in-frame clones and drops some. Here the sample spans 20,000 to 25,000 clones, around 92% being singletons. Study findings and constraints: Declining HvG levels early post-transplant were linked to peak circulating GvH clone levels. Graft-donor T cell macrochimerism coincided with high graft-versus-host to host-versus-graft clonal ratios in allografts.

This chain joins TRBV7-9 and TRBJ2-5; TRBD2 might be the D (7 bases). This sequence originates from a human patient who received an intestinal transplant, so some T cells may come from the graft donor. Source: PBMCs, taken roughly 270 days after intestinal transplant. CDR3 bases: TGTGCCAGCAGCTTACCGCGGGGGCGGGTAGAGACCCAGTACTTC. Protein: CASSLPRGRVETQYF.